This is a list of T cell receptor beta chains from one sample in a study of T cell repertoires in cytomegalovirus infection. Their antigens are not known. TCRdb redid the calling of the reads with MiXCR, one entry per CDR3 protein. Of hundreds of thousands of distinct CDR3 sequences listed, less than 35% are singletons. Sequenced material: cultured CD8+ T cells from PBMCs, taken from culture after CMV antigen stimulation. The receptors originated from a human donor in good health (CMV status not recorded). Some clones in this sample may be carry-over from other donors' samples. Each CDR3 is given with its conserved first and last residue. The D gene is left open where the match is weak. Part of the rows lack a size; the others show once, few, many or a class for expanded clones.

>TRBJ2-1|TRBV4-3|-|-
TGCGCCAGCAGCCAAGACGGAGACTCCCGGTCGCAGTTCTTC
CASSQDGDSRSQFF
>TRBJ2-3|TRBV9|-|TRBD2
TGTGCCAGCAGCATCGGGACTAGCGGGGGGACCCCCTATACGCAGTATTTT
CASSIGTSGGTPYTQYF
>TRBJ2-2|TRBV6-5|-|-
TGTGCCAGCAGTTACTCCCAGGGTACGACCGGGGAGCTGTTTTTT
CASSYSQGTTGELFF
>TRBJ2-3|TRBV7-2|many|TRBD2
TGTGCCAGCAGCCATACTAGCGGGGGGGCCGGAGATACGCAGTATTTT
CASSHTSGGAGDTQYF
>TRBJ2-2|TRBV12-3/TRBV12-4|few|-
TGTGCCAGCAGTCCATTCGCGGGGGCCGCGACCGGGGAGCTGTTTTTT
CASSPFAGAATGELFF
>TRBJ2-7|TRBV29-1|-|TRBD1
TGCAGCGTTGAAACAGGGGGATACGAGCAGTACTTC
CSVETGGYEQYF
>TRBJ2-3|TRBV15|few|-
TGTGCCACCAGCACACCTAAGGACACAGATACGCAGTATTTT
CATSTPKDTDTQYF
>TRBJ2-1|TRBV7-8|many|-
TGTGCCAGCAGGCCAGCGAGCTCCTACAATGAGCAGTTCTTC
CASRPASSYNEQFF
>TRBJ2-3|TRBV12-3/TRBV12-4|many|TRBD2
TGTGCCAGCAGTTTCTTAGCGGGGGTCGGAGATACGCAGTATTTT
CASSFLAGVGDTQYF
>TRBJ2-1|TRBV27|once|TRBD1
TGTGCCAGCAGTTTATGGGACAGGGGTAAGGGTGAGCAGTTCTTC
CASSLWDRGKGEQFF
>TRBJ1-4|TRBV12-3/TRBV12-4|-|-
TGTGCCAGCAGTTTAGCGGGGAAAACTAATGAAAAACTGTTTTTT
CASSLAGKTNEKLFF
>TRBJ1-2|TRBV12-5|few|-
TGTGCTAGTGGTTTGACCGGGTTCGGCTACACCTTC
CASGLTGFGYTF
>TRBJ1-6|TRBV7-6|-|-
TGTGTCAGCAGCGATAACGGACGAGTTGGAGGTAATTCACCCCTCCACTTT
CVSSDNGRVGGNSPLHF
>TRBJ1-2|TRBV18|many|-
TGTGCCAGCTCACCACCGGCCTTATCGGGAGGGCTTGGCGGCTACACCTTC
CASSPPALSGGLGGYTF
>TRBJ1-1|TRBV7-2|many|TRBD1
TGTGCCAGCAGCTTACTAGAACAGGGGGATACTGAAGCTTTCTTT
CASSLLEQGDTEAFF
>TRBJ1-1|TRBV5-1|few|-
TGCGCCACCAATGACGGGACGGGGTTAGGCACTGAAGCTTTCTTT
CATNDGTGLGTEAFF
>TRBJ2-3|TRBV11-2|-|-
TGTGCCAGCAGCCGCACCGCAGAGGACACCACAGATACGCAGTATTTT
CASSRTAEDTTDTQYF
>TRBJ1-4|TRBV7-2|few|-
TGTGCCAGCAGACGAACGGGCGGGCGGTCGGAAAAACTGTTTTTT
CASRRTGGRSEKLFF
>TRBJ1-1|TRBV6-2/TRBV6-3|few|TRBD1
TGTGCCAGCAGAACCGGGACAGGGGGGCCTGAAGCTTTCTTT
CASRTGTGGPEAFF
>TRBJ1-2|TRBV6-1|many|-
TGTGCCAGCAGTGAAAACTGGCGCGCTTCAGAAGGCTACACCTTC
CASSENWRASEGYTF
>TRBJ2-3|TRBV7-6|-|-
TGTGCCAGCAGCTTATGGCCTGGAGTGGGTGATACGCAGTATTTT
CASSLWPGVGDTQYF
>TRBJ2-1|TRBV12-3/TRBV12-4|few|-
TGTGCCAGCAGCCCCCCGATCCGGAATGAGCAGTTCTTC
CASSPPIRNEQFF
>TRBJ2-1|TRBV13|-|-
TGTGCCAGCAGCTTACTCGGGGGGCCGGGGAATGAGCAGTTCTTC
CASSLLGGPGNEQFF
>TRBJ1-1|TRBV28|-|TRBD1
TGTGCCAGCACCCCGACAGGGGGCGTAAAGGAAGCTTTCTTT
CASTPTGGVKEAFF
>TRBJ2-2|TRBV7-8|many|-
TGTGCCAGCAGCTTAAGGGCAGGGACGAACACCGGGGAGCTGTTTTTT
CASSLRAGTNTGELFF
>TRBJ1-4|TRBV6-5|-|-
TGTGCCAGCACCCTCGGGGGGTCCTCAACTAATGAAAAACTGTTTTTT
CASTLGGSSTNEKLFF
>TRBJ1-4|TRBV5-6|few|TRBD1
TGTGCCAGCGGCTGGACAGGGGAGGAGAATGAAAAACTGTTTTTT
CASGWTGEENEKLFF
>TRBJ1-1|TRBV6-5|many|-
TGTGCCAGCAGTTACTCGATCGGCCGCATGGACAGAGCGAACACTGAAGCTTTCTTT
CASSYSIGRMDRANTEAFF
>TRBJ1-2|TRBV19|-|TRBD1
TGTGCCAGTAACCCCAGGAAAAAAGGGACAGGGGATTTCTATGGCTACACCTTC
CASNPRKKGTGDFYGYTF
>TRBJ1-4|TRBV7-9|few|TRBD1
TGTGCCAGCAGCTCTGTAAGGGGAGGGGGCCGAGAAAAACTGTTTTTT
CASSSVRGGGREKLFF
>TRBJ1-4|TRBV6-5|few|-
TGTGCCAGCAGCCTCGTTAGCCCGAGAACAAATGAAAAACTGTTTTTT
CASSLVSPRTNEKLFF
>TRBJ2-1|TRBV11-2|-|-
TGTGCCAGCAGCTCATCTAGCCGAGAGCAGTTCTTC
CASSSSSREQFF
>TRBJ2-4|TRBV23-1|-|TRBD2
TGCGCCAGCAGTCCGTCGGGGGGGCGCAAAAACATTCAGTACTTC
CASSPSGGRKNIQYF
>TRBJ2-3|TRBV12-5|-|TRBD1
TGTGCTAGTGGTTTCCTTTACCCGGGACAGGGATTGCCTGAGAGCACAGATACGCAGTATTTT
CASGFLYPGQGLPESTDTQYF
>TRBJ2-1|TRBV6-6|-|-
TGTGCCGCCGGAGGCTACAATGAGCAGTTCTTC
CAAGGYNEQFF
>TRBJ1-6|TRBV7-7|few|TRBD1
TGTGCTAGCAGCGACAGGGTTAGAGATAATTCACCCCTCCACTTT
CASSDRVRDNSPLHF
>TRBJ2-5|TRBV12-3/TRBV12-4|-|TRBD1
TGTGCCAGCAGTTTAATCGGAAGGGGGCTCGAGACCCAGTACTTC
CASSLIGRGLETQYF
>TRBJ2-1|TRBV12-3/TRBV12-4|many|TRBD1
TGTGCCAGCAGTGTCGGGACAGCTGACAATGAGCAGTTCTTC
CASSVGTADNEQFF
>TRBJ1-2|TRBV6-6|-|TRBD1
TGTGCCAGCATACAGGGGGTCAACTATGGCTACACCTTC
CASIQGVNYGYTF
>TRBJ2-4|TRBV4-1|-|-
TGCGCCAGCAGCCAAGTAGAAGGGGGCAAAAACATTCAGTACTTC
CASSQVEGGKNIQYF
>TRBJ1-2|TRBV28|-|TRBD1
TGTGCCAGCAGTTTAGGCCCGGGACAGGGGGCGCGAGGCTACACCTTC
CASSLGPGQGARGYTF
>TRBJ2-1|TRBV19|-|-
TGTGCCAGTAGTTCCCAGGTTCCGAATGAGCAGTTCTTC
CASSSQVPNEQFF
>TRBJ2-3|TRBV6-1|-|-
TGTGCCAGCAGTGAAGCGCGGTACCCAGCGCAGTATTTT
CASSEARYPAQYF
>TRBJ1-1|TRBV15|-|-
TGTGCCACTAGGGACATGAACACTGAAGCTTTCTTT
CATRDMNTEAFF
>TRBJ1-2|TRBV12-3/TRBV12-4|-|TRBD1
TGTGCCAGCAGCCCCGAGGACAGGGGGGTTATGGGCTACACCTTC
CASSPEDRGVMGYTF
>TRBJ1-1|TRBV27|-|-
TGTGCCAGCAGTGTATCAGGGACGGGGAACACTGAAGCTTTCTTT
CASSVSGTGNTEAFF
>TRBJ1-2|TRBV4-2|-|-
TGTGCCAGCAGCCGAGACTATGGGGTACGCGGCTACACCTTC
CASSRDYGVRGYTF
>TRBJ1-6|TRBV9|-|TRBD1
TGTGCCAGCAGCCCACGGACAGGGAATAATTCACCCCTCCACTTT
CASSPRTGNNSPLHF
>TRBJ2-7|TRBV6-6|-|TRBD1
TGTGCCAGCAGTGACCCGGGACAGGGTTTCGAGCAGTACTTC
CASSDPGQGFEQYF
>TRBJ1-4|TRBV12-3/TRBV12-4|-|-
TGTGCCAGCAGTTTCTCGGGGTCCAATGAAAAACTGTTTTTT
CASSFSGSNEKLFF
>TRBJ2-6|TRBV27|-|-
TGTGCCGCAAGGAGCTCTGGGGCCAACGTCCTGACTTTC
CAARSSGANVLTF
>TRBJ2-1|TRBV9|-|TRBD1
TGTGCCAGCAGCGTCGGGACAGGGGTCATCTACAATGAGCAGTTCTTC
CASSVGTGVIYNEQFF
>TRBJ2-1|TRBV9|-|-
TGTGCCAGCAGCGTAGGGCGGGGAAATCTGAATGAGCAGTTCTTC
CASSVGRGNLNEQFF
>TRBJ2-1|TRBV28|few|TRBD1
TGTGCCAGCCAAGACAGGGGCTACAATGAGCAGTTCTTC
CASQDRGYNEQFF
>TRBJ2-5|TRBV4-1|-|TRBD1
TGCGCCAGCGGGACAGGGCCCAACACCAGAGAGGAGACCCAGTACTTC
CASGTGPNTREETQYF
>TRBJ1-6|TRBV27|-|TRBD1
TGTGCCAGCAGCCCCCGGGGACAGGTCCATAATTCACCCCTCCACTTT
CASSPRGQVHNSPLHF
>TRBJ2-7|TRBV27|once|TRBD1
TGTGCCAGCAGTCCCCGGGACAGCTTAGGGGGCTACGAGCAGTACTTC
CASSPRDSLGGYEQYF
>TRBJ1-5|TRBV27|-|-
TGTGCCAGCAGTCCATCAGACGGATTCAATCAGCCCCAGCATTTT
CASSPSDGFNQPQHF